A selection of T cell receptor beta chains follows, all from one sample in a study of early T cells in non-severe SARS-CoV-2 infection. TCRdb re-called the 5' RACE reads with MiXCR, one entry per CDR3 protein. The sample shows roughly 67,000 distinct CDR3 sequences, approximately 10% of them seen only once. The sample was whole blood. Receptors originate from an adult who was a healthcare worker with PCR-confirmed SARS-CoV-2 infection or an uninfected control (not recorded which). Both conserved end residues are part of each CDR3. The order of the fields is CDR3 DNA, CDR3 protein, D gene, clone size, J gene, V gene. D genes are given only for firm matches. Size is stated for part of the rows, as once, few or many counts, or as a class when the clone is expanded.

DNA: TGTGCCATCCGCAGACCCGGGGAGCTGTTTTTT
CDR3: CAIRRPGELFF
D: -
size: -
J: TRBJ2-2
V: TRBV10-3

DNA: TGCGCCAGCAGCCTGAGGACTAGTAGGGACAATGAGCAGTTCTTC
CDR3: CASSLRTSRDNEQFF
D: TRBD2
size: -
J: TRBJ2-1
V: TRBV5-1

DNA: TGTGCCAGCAGTTCGACTAGCGGGGAGCAGTACTTC
CDR3: CASSSTSGEQYF
D: TRBD2
size: -
J: TRBJ2-7
V: TRBV7-9

DNA: TGCAGTGCTAGAGATCTGATAGCGGGAGATACTGAGCAGTTCTTC
CDR3: CSARDLIAGDTEQFF
D: TRBD2
size: few
J: TRBJ2-1
V: TRBV20-1

DNA: TGTGCCAGCAGCCCGCCCCAGGGTTATAAGTTCTTC
CDR3: CASSPPQGYKFF
D: -
size: -
J: TRBJ2-1
V: TRBV11-2

DNA: TGTGCCAGCAGCGTAGAGACAGGGGACACCCTCCACTTT
CDR3: CASSVETGDTLHF
D: TRBD1
size: -
J: TRBJ1-6
V: TRBV9

DNA: TGCGCCAGCAGCTGGGCCGGGACTAGCCCATCCGCCAATGAGCAGTTCTTC
CDR3: CASSWAGTSPSANEQFF
D: TRBD2
size: many
J: TRBJ2-1
V: TRBV5-1

DNA: TGCAGCGTAGTTTCGGGATACTCCTACAATGAGCAGTTCTTC
CDR3: CSVVSGYSYNEQFF
D: -
size: many
J: TRBJ2-1
V: TRBV29-1

DNA: TGTGCCAGCAGTGACAGGGGGACCGGGGAGCTGTTTTTT
CDR3: CASSDRGTGELFF
D: -
size: -
J: TRBJ2-2
V: TRBV6-4

DNA: TGTGCCAGCAGTTCTCCGGCGAGCTCCTATAATTCACCCCTCCACTTT
CDR3: CASSSPASSYNSPLHF
D: -
size: many
J: TRBJ1-6
V: TRBV27

DNA: TGCGCCAGCAGCTGGAGACAGGGCACCTACGAGCAGTACTTC
CDR3: CASSWRQGTYEQYF
D: TRBD1
size: few
J: TRBJ2-7
V: TRBV5-1

DNA: TGTGCCAGCAGCTTAGGTGAAGAGACCCAGTACTTC
CDR3: CASSLGEETQYF
D: -
size: -
J: TRBJ2-5
V: TRBV11-2

DNA: TGCAGTGCGCCTAGCGGGAGGGGGTTCTCCTACAATGAGCAGTTCTTC
CDR3: CSAPSGRGFSYNEQFF
D: TRBD2
size: -
J: TRBJ2-1
V: TRBV20-1

DNA: TGTGCCAGCAGCATATACAGTAGGGATGAGCAGTTCTTC
CDR3: CASSIYSRDEQFF
D: -
size: -
J: TRBJ2-1
V: TRBV7-6

DNA: TGTGCCACCAGTGACTGGAGCTCCTACGAGCAGTACTTC
CDR3: CATSDWSSYEQYF
D: -
size: few
J: TRBJ2-7
V: TRBV24-1